This T cell receptor beta chain came from a study of molecular identifiers for immune sequencing clone quantification. Turning to the study itself: The replicates split RNA from roughly 20,000 or 100,000 naive CD8 cells five ways and sequenced four. Notes on the study in general: Jurkat TCR RNA spiked in from one cell reportedly remained identifiable amid approximately 1 million naive cells. It was shown that clones above 20 RNA copies held over 99% of effector molecules, but under 1% in naive cells.

A few counts support this clonotype. Its antigen is still unknown. Preparation of the bulk TCR libraries relied on previously described methods and listed TCR primers. TCRdb re-called the PCR reads with MiXCR, one entry per CDR3 protein. Seen here are around 300,000 distinct CDR3 sequences, about 23% observed once, and the top ten hold 0.65% to 0.75%. Sequenced sample: naive CD8+ T cells from blood, with Jurkat cell RNA spiked in. Subset reported: FACS-sorted CD8+CD4-CCR7+CD45RA+ naive T cells. The receptor's source is a human donor in good health. Some libraries in this study had Jurkat cell RNA spiked in.

The CDR3 nucleotides are TGTGCCAGCAGCCCCGGGACAGGGGCCGACACTGAAGCTTTCTTT. The encoded protein is CASSPGTGADTEAFF. V is TRBV7-6 and J is TRBJ1-1; 10 bases align to TRBD1. Looked up from germline, CDR1 is SGHVS and CDR2 is FNYEAQ. CDR3 length: 15 amino acids. The J segment lost 3 bases and the V segment lost 5 bases, leaving 6 bases of the junction unmatched.